This record concerns one T cell receptor (beta chain) sequence. Which antigen it targets is not known. Nothing much larger sits one base from this clone, and base qualities are not available. TCRbeta CDR3 regions were amplified from genomic DNA using the immunoSEQ Assay, a bias-controlled multiplex PCR. The study's own analysis went as follows. Within the assay, amplification of reference gene primers was used to estimate how many nucleated cells each sample contained. Sequence reads were collapsed and filtered to measure the absolute abundance of every unique TCRbeta CDR3 rearrangement. Productive Simpson clonality was computed per sample as the square root of Simpson's diversity index over productive rearrangements. The table comes from immuneACCESS by way of TCRdb, which keeps in-frame sequences with V and J called. Part of the clones is missing from these tables; in studies checked, under half for an unresolved V gene and the rest for unknown reasons. V, J and clone size were drawn from that table, and D and trimming were deduced from the DNA. The table for this sample lists 90,000 or so clones; approximately 90% of them were counted only once. 1.8% of the sample lies in the top ten.

The sample is drawn from a study of blood T cell repertoires in COVID-19 (dated by TCRdb to the early 2020s). Study-wide context: Samples covering the acute and convalescent phases of COVID-19 were provided by collaborators in the United States, Italy and Spain. The prospective study material was composed of cDNA or gDNA derived from T cells, B-cell-depleted T cells, or PBMCs. The dataset comprised deeply sampled blood TCRbeta repertoires from subjects exposed to, actively infected with, or recovered from COVID-19. The repertoires were released in a freely available public database meant as a resource for research on the immune response to SARS-CoV-2. The samples were drawn from two sources: the first 160 participants of the ongoing ImmuneRACE study, and 1,200 or so subjects contributed by 6 global collaborators. Nearly every sample came with metadata listing a de-identified subject ID, COVID-19 status, age in years and sex. Where available, HLA class I and class II types were taken from metadata supplied by the sample provider and were not determined by assay-based typing.

The collaborating institutions used their own protocols to collect whole blood in K2EDTA tubes. For TCRbeta analysis, collaborators shipped samples as frozen whole blood, isolated PBMCs, or DNA extracted from either of those sample types. At the junction V is shortened by 11 bases and J by 0 bases; bases outside the gene matches: 5. CDR1 and CDR2 (MDHEN, SYDVKM) derive from the germline V gene. CDR3 length: 14 amino acids, cysteine to phenylalanine. CDR3 DNA is the only sequence kept; it has 42 bases, read in frame from the first base. The study at large found these results: The amount of clinical and demographic metadata varied by source and participant and was provided uncurated.

The sequence came from a human donor with active COVID-19. The donor label of this sample is uncertain. This sequence uses TRBV28 and TRBJ2-7; TRBD2 lines up with 12 middle nucleotides. The sample taken for sequencing was peripheral blood. The DNA sequence is TGTGCCGGCGCTAGCGGGGGGGTCTCCTACGAGCAGTACTTC. This gives the protein CAGASGGVSYEQYF.